The rows below give T cell receptor beta chains drawn from one sample of a study of blood T cell repertoires in COVID-19. The assay was immunoSEQ multiplex PCR, and TCRdb's table has in-frame clones only and misses some. The table records about 320,000 clones, approximately 91% of them present only once. Source material: PBMCs or T cells enriched from blood (not recorded which). Source of these receptors: a man between 60 and 75 years old who had recovered from COVID-19. Each CDR3 is given with its conserved first and last residue. Part of the rows lack a size; the others show once, few, many or a class for expanded clones.

>TRBJ1-6|-|TRBV28
CASSLPGTGRVFGSPLHF
>TRBJ2-1|-|TRBV15
CATSIPGGLAGVQSYNEQFF
>TRBJ2-4|-|TRBV29-1
CSVSGSGSKNIQYF
>TRBJ1-2|-|TRBV27
CASSYRDRGNYGYTF
>TRBJ1-1|-|TRBV29-1
CSGVNTEAFF
>TRBJ2-3|-|TRBV9
CASSVTSGWVDTQYF
>TRBJ2-3|-|TRBV5-1
CASSTDNFDTQYF
>TRBJ1-1|-|TRBV12-3/TRBV12-4
CASSLSRGTEAFF
>TRBJ1-4|-|TRBV15
CATSARSTNEKLFF
>TRBJ1-5|-|TRBV24-1
CATSDRSGGNQPQHF
>TRBJ2-7|-|TRBV5-1
CASSSQPLSTVSYEQYF
>TRBJ1-5|-|TRBV7-9
CASSLGDNQPQHF
>TRBJ2-5|-|TRBV28
CPPLRRGGWQETQYF
>TRBJ1-4|-|TRBV18
CASSPIPPGGSEKLFF
>TRBJ1-5|-|TRBV2
CASGTDRNQPQHF
>TRBJ1-2|few|TRBV19
CASSIPLDRGNGYTF
>TRBJ1-5|-|TRBV28
CASSFPRTPNQPQHF
>TRBJ2-7|-|TRBV3-1/TRBV3-2
CASSRLAGVIEQYF
>TRBJ2-1|-|TRBV5-1
CASSSPAGTASYNEQFF
>TRBJ2-1|-|TRBV7-2
CASSLLSGRYNEQFF
>TRBJ2-7|-|TRBV18
CASSLPGGDRFYEQYF
>TRBJ2-4|-|TRBV28
CASRTGGAKNIQYF
>TRBJ2-5|-|TRBV19
CASRLTSGQETQYF
>TRBJ1-4|-|TRBV28
CASSSWTATNEKLFF
>TRBJ2-4|-|TRBV5-1
CASSLAGVTKNIQYF
>TRBJ2-7|-|TRBV7-6
CASSGPSSGAWEQYF
>TRBJ2-5|once|TRBV7-2
CASSLASGAQETQYF
>TRBJ2-7|-|TRBV6-1
CASSELAGGPSYEQYF
>TRBJ2-4|-|TRBV19
CASSARDRGQGAKNIQYF
>TRBJ1-2|-|TRBV28
CASSPMTERGYTF
>TRBJ2-5|-|TRBV7-8
CASSLWTGGFYETQYF
>TRBJ1-4|-|TRBV12-5
CASGLDATTATNEKLFF
>TRBJ2-1|once|TRBV5-1
CASSLVSSGRGVYEQFF
>TRBJ1-6|-|TRBV6-2/TRBV6-3
CASSRQNNSPLHF
>TRBJ1-3|once|TRBV5-1
CASSSDSHSGNTIYF
>TRBJ2-3|-|TRBV4-2
CASSPRGTSGPDTQYF
>TRBJ2-3|-|TRBV28
CASWGRTDTQYF
>TRBJ2-1|-|TRBV27
CASSPRTGDDEQFF
>TRBJ2-5|once|TRBV3-1/TRBV3-2
CASSQQTGGETQYF
>TRBJ1-1|once|TRBV7-9
CASSLLGSGNTEAFF
>TRBJ2-1|-|TRBV10-3
CAIGLSGTYNEQFF
>TRBJ1-2|-|TRBV28
CASNERGGYTF
>TRBJ1-2|-|TRBV7-2
CASSLDRAGYTF
>TRBJ2-1|-|TRBV18
CASSPQGQYNEQFF
>TRBJ2-1|once|TRBV6-4
CASSDQDREQFF
>TRBJ2-1|few|TRBV7-2
CASSPHGTSIGEQFF